Listed here are 23 T cell receptor beta chains from one sample, sequenced in a study of response to subunit inactivated influenza vaccine. TCRdb used MiXCR to reprocess the RT-PCR reads, holding one entry per CDR3 protein. The sample shows about 700,000 distinct CDR3 sequences, around a sixth of them seen only once. Specimen: PBMCs from blood, collected roughly 13 days after vaccination. Every receptor here comes from a man between 45 and 60 years old who received an inactivated influenza vaccine.

The chain employs TRBV24-1 and TRBJ2-2, with unresolved D. Germline CDR1 and CDR2: KGHDR and SFDVKD. CDR3 length equals 13 residues. With 5 bases removed from V and 1 base from J, the gap between germline ends came to 4 bases. CDR3 protein: CATSVWNTGELFF. The CDR3, as DNA: TGTGCCACCAGTGTTTGGAACACCGGGGAGCTGTTTTTT.

The chain carries TRBV4-3 and TRBJ1-4, with D possibly TRBD1 on 6 matching bases. Germline-derived CDR1 and CDR2 are LGHNA and YSLEER. V was clipped by 0 bases and J by 0 bases, with 17 bases between them. The CDR3 spans 19 residues. The CDR3 DNA sequence: TGCGCCAGCAGCCAAGATGGCGGTGGCTGGACAGCAACTAATGAAAAACTGTTTTTT. This translates into CASSQDGGGWTATNEKLFF.

In regard to this clonotype: One end of the junction fails to match germline, which may point to a read error. V gene TRBV5-1 combines with J gene TRBJ1-4, with D hard to call. Germline assignment: CDR1 SGHRS and CDR2 YFSETQ. The CDR3 extends over 14 amino acids. In DNA, the CDR3 is TGCGCCTGCAGCTTAACCGCAACTAATGAAAAACTGTTTTTT. Its protein is CACSLTATNEKLFF.

This clonotype was seen only once. This chain uses TRBV30 with TRBJ1-4; D remains ambiguous. The CDR3 spans 13 residues. V gave up 3 bases and J gave up 5 bases, with 10 bases separating them. CDR1 is GTSNPN, CDR2 SVGIG, per germline (reference sequence). The CDR3 is CAWRASVNEKLFF. The CDR3 bases are TGTGCCTGGAGGGCTTCCGTCAATGAAAAACTGTTTTTT. The variable domain in full, completed from reference TRBV30 and TRBJ1-4, reads SQTIHQWPATLVQPVGSPLSLECTVEGTSNPNLYWYRQAAGRGLQLLFYSVGIGQISSEVPQNLSASRPQDRQFILSSKKLLLSDSGFYLCAWRASVNEKLFFGSGTQLSVL.

This clonotype was detected ten times or more. This chain uses TRBV6-1 with TRBJ2-3, with 8 bases identical to TRBD2. Germline V gene lookup returns CDR1 MNHNS and CDR2 SASEGT. CDR3 length equals 14 residues. V was pared by 11 bases and J by 0 bases, with 7 bases of the junction left unmatched. For the CDR3, the DNA is TGTGCCGCCCAACCTAGCGGGAGCACAGATACGCAGTATTTT. Encoded protein: CAAQPSGSTDTQYF.

The chain joins TRBV11-3 to TRBJ2-1; possibly TRBD2 for D (6 bases). This CDR3 has 13 amino acids. Trimming removed 6 bases from V and 3 bases from J, with 9 bases in between. Germline CDR1 reads SGHNT; CDR2 reads YENEEA. The CDR3 loop is CASSSGDYNEQFF. Here the CDR3 DNA reads TGTGCCAGCAGTTCGGGGGACTACAATGAGCAGTTCTTC.

J is TRBJ2-5 and V is TRBV7-2; tentative D call: TRBD1 (6 bases). The CDR3 consists of 18 residues. The V gene's germline CDR1 is SGHTA and CDR2 FQGNSA. The V end was cut by 0 bases, the J end by 5 bases, with 22 bases between. Written as DNA, the CDR3 is TGTGCCAGCAGCTTAGCGAATGGTCTAGGGGGAAGGCATGAGACCCAGTACTTC. Translating gives CASSLANGLGGRHETQYF.

The J gene is TRBJ2-5, the V gene TRBV2, with TRBD2 as a possible D gene (5 bases). This CDR3 region has 16 residues. Germline CDR1 is SNHLY and CDR2 is FYNNEI. Trimming cost V 4 bases and J 7 bases, with 22 bases left between them. The DNA for the CDR3 is TGTGCCAGCAGTGCTAGCAGAACGAAAGGGTCGGGGACCCAGTACTTC. This gives the protein CASSASRTKGSGTQYF.

This clonotype was seen a handful of times. The chain couples TRBV7-2 to TRBJ2-4; the match to TRBD2 covers 7 bases. Germline CDR1 reads SGHTA; CDR2 reads FQGNSA. The CDR3 spans 15 residues. Trimming at V came to 4 bases and at J to 7 bases, leaving 10 bases not matched to a gene. Here the CDR3 reads CASSSRGRGGNIQYF. The CDR3 region has the DNA TGTGCCAGCAGCTCCCGGGGCCGGGGAGGGAACATTCAGTACTTC.

The V and J genes are TRBV3-1 and TRBJ2-7, with a tentative D call TRBD1 (5 bases). Germline V gene lookup returns CDR1 LGHDT and CDR2 YNNKEL (reference sequence). V lost 3 bases to trimming and J lost 6 bases, with 15 bases between them. This CDR3 comprises 14 residues. The CDR3 protein is CASSHGQGGSEQYF. For the CDR3, the DNA is TGTGCCAGCAGCCACGGACAAGGCGGTTCCGAGCAGTACTTC.

This clonotype was counted between two and nine times. The chain links TRBV24-1 to TRBJ2-3; TRBD2 agrees at 9 bases. Per the germline V gene, CDR1 is KGHDR and CDR2 is SFDVKD. The CDR3 length is 16 residues. The ends lost 2 bases at V and 2 bases at J; junction bases unmatched: 4. The CDR3 DNA reads as TGTGCCACCAGTGATTCGACTAGCGGATCCACAGATACGCAGTATTTT. Its protein product is CATSDSTSGSTDTQYF.

This clonotype appeared a few times. The chain employs TRBV6-5 and TRBJ2-1; 10 nucleotides line up with TRBD2. Germline trimming cut 0 bases from V and 7 bases from J; bases unmatched to any gene: 9. This CDR3 has 17 residues. Germline values: CDR1 MNHEY, CDR2 SVGAGI. The CDR3 loop is CASSYSRASGSGNEQFF. The CDR3 DNA sequence: TGTGCCAGCAGTTACTCTAGGGCTAGCGGGAGTGGGAATGAGCAGTTCTTC.

This clonotype was seen a few times. The chain uses TRBV20-1 and TRBJ2-5, with D possibly being TRBD1 (6 bases). Trimming left V 1 base short and J 5 bases short, with 14 bases between. CDR3 length: 14 amino acids. Germline V gives CDR1 DFQATT, CDR2 SNEGSKA (reference sequence). The CDR3 loop is CSARVSQGFETQYF. The DNA for the CDR3 is TGCAGTGCTAGAGTTAGTCAGGGGTTCGAGACCCAGTACTTC.

This clonotype was seen a few times. The chain is built from TRBV20-1 and TRBJ1-1; D call uncertain. The CDR3 covers 12 residues. Trimming removed 6 bases from V and 0 bases from J, with 8 bases in between. Germline CDR1 and CDR2: DFQATT and SNEGSKA (reference sequence). CDR3 region: CSAEELNTEAFF. In DNA form, the CDR3 reads TGCAGTGCGGAGGAGCTGAACACTGAAGCTTTCTTT.

This clonotype was seen only a few times. The gene calls are TRBV7-9 and TRBJ2-1, with a possible D match to TRBD2 (5 bases). Germline V gene sequence: CDR1 SEHNR, CDR2 FQNEAQ (reference sequence). The CDR3 loop spans 14 amino acids. Trimming pared 8 bases from V and 6 bases from J, leaving 17 bases between. Here the CDR3 DNA reads TGTGCCAGCGTACGGGAAGAGCCATCCAATGAGCAGTTCTTC. This gives the protein CASVREEPSNEQFF.

The chain is built from TRBV4-1 and TRBJ2-7; D may be TRBD1 or TRBD2 (5 bases each). Trimming pared 4 bases from V and 2 bases from J, leaving 15 bases between. Looked up from germline, CDR1 is MGHRA and CDR2 is YSYEKL. The CDR3 is 15 residues long. The CDR3 loop reads CASSRPGTKTYEQYF. The CDR3 bases are TGCGCCAGCAGCCGACCCGGGACGAAAACCTACGAGCAGTACTTC.

This clonotype was counted only a few times. This rearrangement joins TRBV4-1 to TRBJ2-5, with D possibly being TRBD2 (6 bases). Trimming shortened V by 0 bases and J by 4 bases, and 12 bases separated the two germline ends. The CDR3 has 15 residues. Germline V CDR1 and CDR2: MGHRA, YSYEKL. The CDR3 DNA sequence: TGCGCCAGCAGCCAAGATACGGGACTCCCAGAGACCCAGTACTTC. It yields the protein CASSQDTGLPETQYF.

This chain links TRBV12-3 or TRBV12-4 with TRBJ2-1; 8 bases match TRBD2. Unmatched junction bases numbered 7, after V lost 2 bases and J lost 7 bases. This CDR3 contains 15 residues. CDR3 sequence (DNA): TGTGCCAGCAGTTTATCAGCGGGGGCGGGGAATGAGCAGTTCTTC. Translation: CASSLSAGAGNEQFF.

This clonotype was seen only a few times. The chain has TRBV7-8 and TRBJ2-5; 9 bases are a match to TRBD2. Germline assignment: CDR1 SGHVS and CDR2 FQNEAQ. The CDR3 covers 16 residues. The J segment lost 3 bases and the V segment lost 4 bases, leaving 9 bases of the junction unmatched. The CDR3 bases are TGTGCCAGCAGCTCGGTCGCGGGAGGGCCGGAAGAGACCCAGTACTTC. This encodes CASSSVAGGPEETQYF.

The chain couples TRBV5-1 to TRBJ2-2, with TRBD1 matching over 8 bases. Germline CDR1 SGHRS, CDR2 YFSETQ. The junction had 6 bases not matched to a gene; V was cut back by 5 bases and J by 3 bases. The length of the CDR3 is 15 residues. CDR3 in amino acids: CASRQGAADTGELFF. CDR3 DNA sequence: TGCGCCAGCAGGCAGGGGGCCGCGGACACCGGGGAGCTGTTTTTT. Full variable domain (remainder filled in from reference TRBV5-1 and TRBJ2-2): KAGVTQTPRYLIKTRGQQVTLSCSPISGHRSVSWYQQTPGQGLQFLFEYFSETQRNKGNFPGRFSGRQFSNSRSEMNVSTLELGDSALYLCASRQGAADTGELFFGEGSRLTVL.

The rearrangement links TRBV28 to TRBJ2-5, with D tentatively TRBD2 (6 bases). The V and J ends lost 3 bases and 8 bases respectively, with 13 bases between them. CDR1 is MDHEN and CDR2 is SYDVKM in the germline V gene. The CDR3 covers 13 residues. CDR3 loop: CASSFITGDTQYF. CDR3 nucleotides: TGTGCCAGCAGTTTTATAACGGGGGACACCCAGTACTTC.

This clonotype was counted only a few times. The CDR3 reads CASSLGLAVEQYF. CDR3 in DNA: TGTGCCAGCAGTTTAGGACTAGCCGTCGAGCAGTACTTC. J is TRBJ2-7 and V is TRBV6-5; 8 bases match TRBD2. Germline V gene data show CDR1 as MNHEY and CDR2 as SVGAGI. This CDR3 is built from 13 residues. Trimming cost V 4 bases and J 6 bases; bases outside gene matches: 5.

This clonotype was seen at least ten times. This chain joins TRBV27 and TRBJ2-7; the D is unclear. Trimming removed 3 bases from V and 1 base from J, with 7 bases in between. Germline-derived CDR1 and CDR2 are MNHEY and SMNVEV (reference sequence). The CDR3 runs to 13 residues. The CDR3 sequence is CASSFGRSYEQYF. In DNA, the CDR3 is TGTGCCAGCAGTTTCGGCAGATCCTACGAGCAGTACTTC.